Listed here is a single TCR beta chain. The PCR contained 60 Vbeta and 13 Jbeta primers. Assay: immunoSEQ multiplex PCR; the TCRdb copy retains only in-frame clones and omits some. The sample records over 200,000 clones, around 73% being singletons. These data come from a study of cytomegalovirus exposure and HLA in healthy donors. The junction had 7 bases not matched to a gene; V was cut back by 3 bases and J by 2 bases. Germline loops: CDR1 LNHDA, CDR2 SQIVND (reference sequence). The length of the CDR3 is 17 residues. This rearrangement joins TRBV19 to TRBJ2-1; 10 positions agree with TRBD2. The source is a male donor in good health and CMV-seronegative. The specimen was PBMCs. CDR3 sequence reads: CASSMERGLAAYNEQFF. CDR3 nucleotide sequence: TGTGCCAGTAGTATGGAAAGAGGACTAGCGGCCTACAATGAGCAGTTCTTC.